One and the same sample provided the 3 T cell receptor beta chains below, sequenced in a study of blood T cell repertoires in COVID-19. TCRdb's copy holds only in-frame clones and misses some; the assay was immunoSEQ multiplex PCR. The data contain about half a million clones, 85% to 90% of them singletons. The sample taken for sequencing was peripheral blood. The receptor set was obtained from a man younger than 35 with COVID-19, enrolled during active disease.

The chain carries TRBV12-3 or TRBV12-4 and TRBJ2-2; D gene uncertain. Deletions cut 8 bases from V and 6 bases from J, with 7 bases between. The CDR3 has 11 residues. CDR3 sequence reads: CASAIAGELFF. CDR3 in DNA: TGTGCCAGCGCTATCGCCGGGGAGCTGTTTTTT.

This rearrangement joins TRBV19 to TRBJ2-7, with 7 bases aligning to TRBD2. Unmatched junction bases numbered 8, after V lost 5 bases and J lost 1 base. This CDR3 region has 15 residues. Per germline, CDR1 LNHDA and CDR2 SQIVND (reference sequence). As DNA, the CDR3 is TGTGCCAGTAGTTACGTGGCGGGAGCGTCCTACGAGCAGTACTTC. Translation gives CASSYVAGASYEQYF.

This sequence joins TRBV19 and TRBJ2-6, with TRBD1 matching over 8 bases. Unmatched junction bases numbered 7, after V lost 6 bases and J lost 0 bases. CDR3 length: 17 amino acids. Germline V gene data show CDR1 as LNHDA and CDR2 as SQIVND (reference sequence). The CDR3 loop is CASSQGAWDSGANVLTF. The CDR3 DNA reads TGTGCCAGTAGCCAGGGGGCATGGGACTCTGGGGCCAACGTCCTGACTTTC.